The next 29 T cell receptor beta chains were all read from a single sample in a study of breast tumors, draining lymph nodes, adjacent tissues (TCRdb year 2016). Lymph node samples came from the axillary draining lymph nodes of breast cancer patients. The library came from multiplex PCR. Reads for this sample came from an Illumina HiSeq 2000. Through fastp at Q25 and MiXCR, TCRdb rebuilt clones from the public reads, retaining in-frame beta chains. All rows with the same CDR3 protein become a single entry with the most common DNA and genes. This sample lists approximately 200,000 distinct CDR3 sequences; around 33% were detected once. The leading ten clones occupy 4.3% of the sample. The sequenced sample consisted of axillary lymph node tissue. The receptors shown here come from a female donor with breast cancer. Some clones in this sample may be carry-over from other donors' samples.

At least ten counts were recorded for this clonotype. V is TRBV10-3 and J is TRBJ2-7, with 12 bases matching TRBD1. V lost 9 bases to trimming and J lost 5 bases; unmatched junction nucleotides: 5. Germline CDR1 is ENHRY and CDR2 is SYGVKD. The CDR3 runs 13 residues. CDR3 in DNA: TGTGCCATTGGGACAGGGGGCTTGGACGAGCAGTACTTC. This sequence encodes CAIGTGGLDEQYF.

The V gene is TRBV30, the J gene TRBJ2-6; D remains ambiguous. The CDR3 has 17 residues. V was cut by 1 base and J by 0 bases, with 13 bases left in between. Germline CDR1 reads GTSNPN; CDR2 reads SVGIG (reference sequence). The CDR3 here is CAWSGRPLPSGANVLTF. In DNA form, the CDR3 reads TGTGCCTGGAGTGGGCGCCCACTCCCCTCTGGGGCCAACGTCCTGACTTTC.

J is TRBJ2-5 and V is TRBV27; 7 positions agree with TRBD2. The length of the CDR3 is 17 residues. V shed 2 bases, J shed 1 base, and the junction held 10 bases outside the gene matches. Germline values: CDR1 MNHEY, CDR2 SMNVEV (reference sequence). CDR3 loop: CASSLGIQRGFQETQYF. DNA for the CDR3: TGTGCCAGCAGTTTAGGGATCCAGCGGGGTTTCCAAGAGACCCAGTACTTC.

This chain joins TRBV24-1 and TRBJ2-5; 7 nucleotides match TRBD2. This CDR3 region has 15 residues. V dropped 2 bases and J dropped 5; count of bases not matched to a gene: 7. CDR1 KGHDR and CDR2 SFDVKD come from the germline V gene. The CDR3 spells CATSDYGRTWETQYF. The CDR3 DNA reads TGTGCCACCAGTGATTACGGGAGGACTTGGGAGACCCAGTACTTC.

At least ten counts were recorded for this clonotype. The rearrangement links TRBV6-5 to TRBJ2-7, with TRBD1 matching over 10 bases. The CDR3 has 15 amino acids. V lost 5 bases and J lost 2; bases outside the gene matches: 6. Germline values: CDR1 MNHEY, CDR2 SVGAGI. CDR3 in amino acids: CASSPTGGTTYEQYF. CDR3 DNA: TGTGCCAGCAGTCCGACAGGGGGCACTACCTACGAGCAGTACTTC.

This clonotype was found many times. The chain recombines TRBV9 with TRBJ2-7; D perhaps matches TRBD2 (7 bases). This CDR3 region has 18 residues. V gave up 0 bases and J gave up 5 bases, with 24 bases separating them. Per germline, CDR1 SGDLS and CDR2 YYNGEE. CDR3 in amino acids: CASSVATGMAGEVNEQYF. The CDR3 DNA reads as TGTGCCAGCAGCGTAGCTACAGGGATGGCGGGAGAGGTCAACGAGCAGTACTTC.

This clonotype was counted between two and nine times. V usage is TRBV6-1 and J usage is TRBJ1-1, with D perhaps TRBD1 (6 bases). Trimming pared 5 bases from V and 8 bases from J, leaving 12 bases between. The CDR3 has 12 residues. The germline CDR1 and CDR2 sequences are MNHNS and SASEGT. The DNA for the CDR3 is TGTGCCAGCAGTCCCACCGACAGGGAAGCTTTCTTT. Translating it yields CASSPTDREAFF.

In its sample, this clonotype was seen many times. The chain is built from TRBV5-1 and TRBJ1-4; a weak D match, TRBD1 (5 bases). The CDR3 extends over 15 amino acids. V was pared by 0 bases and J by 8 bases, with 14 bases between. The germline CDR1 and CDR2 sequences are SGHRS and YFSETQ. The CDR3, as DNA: TGCGCCAGCAGCTTGGACGGGACGCCCGGGGAAAAACTGTTTTTT. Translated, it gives CASSLDGTPGEKLFF.

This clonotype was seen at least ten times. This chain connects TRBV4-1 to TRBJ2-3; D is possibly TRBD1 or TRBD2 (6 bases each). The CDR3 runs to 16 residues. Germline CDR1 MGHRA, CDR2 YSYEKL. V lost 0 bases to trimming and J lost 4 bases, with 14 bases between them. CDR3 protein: CASSQEGGRGADTQYF. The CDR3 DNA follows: TGCGCCAGCAGCCAAGAGGGGGGCAGGGGCGCAGATACGCAGTATTTT.

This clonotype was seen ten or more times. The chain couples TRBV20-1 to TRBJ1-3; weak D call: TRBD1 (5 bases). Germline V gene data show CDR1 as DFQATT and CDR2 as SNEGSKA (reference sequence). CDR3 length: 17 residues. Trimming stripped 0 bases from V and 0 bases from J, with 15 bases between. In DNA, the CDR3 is TGCAGTGCTAGAGACGGGGGAGGAGCGAGCTCTGGAAACACCATATATTTT. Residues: CSARDGGGASSGNTIYF.

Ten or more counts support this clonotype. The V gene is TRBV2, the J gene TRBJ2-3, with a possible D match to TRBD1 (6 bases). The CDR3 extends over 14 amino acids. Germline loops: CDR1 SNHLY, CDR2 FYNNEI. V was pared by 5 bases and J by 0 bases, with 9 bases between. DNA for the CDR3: TGTGCCAGCAGTCGGACAGTCAGCACAGATACGCAGTATTTT. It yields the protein CASSRTVSTDTQYF.

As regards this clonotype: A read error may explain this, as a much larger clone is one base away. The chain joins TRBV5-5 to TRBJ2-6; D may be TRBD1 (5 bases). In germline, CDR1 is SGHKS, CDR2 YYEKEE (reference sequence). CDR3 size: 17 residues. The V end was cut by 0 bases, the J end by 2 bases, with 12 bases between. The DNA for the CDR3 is TGTGCCAGCAGCTTGGCCCTCCCCAGGGCTGGGGCCAACGTCCTGACTTTC. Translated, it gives CASSLALPRAGANVLTF.

CDR3 DNA: TGTGCCAGCAGTGACAGGGAAGCCTCGAATGAGCAGTTCTTC. This encodes CASSDREASNEQFF. The chain carries TRBV6-4 and TRBJ2-1; D gene unclear. V was trimmed by 2 bases and J by 7 bases, leaving 12 bases between them. Germline CDR1 is MRHNA and CDR2 is SNTAGT. This CDR3 comprises 14 residues.

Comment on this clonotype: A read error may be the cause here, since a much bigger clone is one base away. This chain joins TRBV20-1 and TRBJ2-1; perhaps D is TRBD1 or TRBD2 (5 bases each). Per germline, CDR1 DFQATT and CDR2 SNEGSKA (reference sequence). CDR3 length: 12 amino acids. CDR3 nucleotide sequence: TGCAGTGCTAGAGAGGGGACCAATGAGCCGTTCTTC. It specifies CSAREGTNEPFF.

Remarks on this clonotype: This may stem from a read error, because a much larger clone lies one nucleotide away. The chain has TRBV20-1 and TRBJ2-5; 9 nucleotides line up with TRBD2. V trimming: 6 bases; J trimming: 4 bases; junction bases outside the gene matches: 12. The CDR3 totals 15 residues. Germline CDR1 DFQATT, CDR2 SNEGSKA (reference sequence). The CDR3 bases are TGCAGTGCGGGGGGCATAGCGGGAGTGGCAGAGACCCAGTACTTC. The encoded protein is CSAGGIAGVAETQYF.

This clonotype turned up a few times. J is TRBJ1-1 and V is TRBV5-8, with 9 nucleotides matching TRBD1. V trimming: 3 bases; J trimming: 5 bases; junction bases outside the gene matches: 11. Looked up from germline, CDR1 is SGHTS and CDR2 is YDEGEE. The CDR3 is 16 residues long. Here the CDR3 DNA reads TGTGCCAGCAGCTCTCCGAGGTGGACAGGGGATACTGAAGCTTTCTTT. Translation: CASSSPRWTGDTEAFF.

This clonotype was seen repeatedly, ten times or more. The CDR3 is CASSESRGLNEKLFF. CDR3 bases: TGCGCCAGCAGTGAGTCAAGGGGTCTTAATGAAAAACTGTTTTTT. The rearrangement uses TRBV10-2 and TRBJ1-4; perhaps TRBD1 as D (5 bases). This CDR3 has 15 residues. V lost 0 bases, J lost 4 bases, and 9 bases lay in between. Germline CDR1 and CDR2: WSHSY and SAAADI.

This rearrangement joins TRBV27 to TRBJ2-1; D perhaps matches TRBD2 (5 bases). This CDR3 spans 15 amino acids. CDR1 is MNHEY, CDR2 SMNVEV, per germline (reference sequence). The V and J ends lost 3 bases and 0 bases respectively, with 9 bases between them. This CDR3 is CASSFSRDSYNEQFF. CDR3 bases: TGTGCCAGCAGTTTTTCTCGGGACTCCTACAATGAGCAGTTCTTC.

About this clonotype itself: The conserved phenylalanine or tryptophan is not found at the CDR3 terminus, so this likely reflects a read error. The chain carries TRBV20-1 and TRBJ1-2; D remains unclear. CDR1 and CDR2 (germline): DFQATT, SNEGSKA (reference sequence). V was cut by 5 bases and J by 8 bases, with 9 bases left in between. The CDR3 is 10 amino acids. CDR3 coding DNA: TGCAGTGCTGGCCGAAGCGGCTACACCTCC. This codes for CSAGRSGYTS.

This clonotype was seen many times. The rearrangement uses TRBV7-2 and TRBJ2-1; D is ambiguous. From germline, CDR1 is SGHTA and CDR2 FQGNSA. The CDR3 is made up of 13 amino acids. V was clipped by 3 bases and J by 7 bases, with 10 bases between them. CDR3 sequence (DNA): TGTGCCAGCAGCTTCCAGAATTCAAATGAGCAGTTCTTC. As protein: CASSFQNSNEQFF.

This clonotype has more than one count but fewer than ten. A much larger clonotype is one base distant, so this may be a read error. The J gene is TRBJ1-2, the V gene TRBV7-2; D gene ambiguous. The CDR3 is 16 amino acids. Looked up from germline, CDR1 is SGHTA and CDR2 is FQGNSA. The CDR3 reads CASSLAGVGVSYGHTF. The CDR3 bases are TGTGCCAGCAGCTTAGCGGGCGTTGGGGTGAGCTATGGCCACACCTTC.

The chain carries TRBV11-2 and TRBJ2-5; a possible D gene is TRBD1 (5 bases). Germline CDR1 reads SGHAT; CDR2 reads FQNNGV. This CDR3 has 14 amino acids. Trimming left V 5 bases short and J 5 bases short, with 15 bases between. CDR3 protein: CASSLQMGPETQYF. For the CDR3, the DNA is TGTGCCAGCAGCCTTCAGATGGGGCCGGAGACCCAGTACTTC.

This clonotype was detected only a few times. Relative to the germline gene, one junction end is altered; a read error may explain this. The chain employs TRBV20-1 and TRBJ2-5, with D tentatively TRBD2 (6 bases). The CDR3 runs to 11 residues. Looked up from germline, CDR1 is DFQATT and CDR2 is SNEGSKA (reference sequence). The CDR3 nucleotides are TGCAGTGCTAGAGTAGGAGGGACCCAGTCCTTC. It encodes CSARVGGTQSF.

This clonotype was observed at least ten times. The CDR3 DNA follows: TGTGCCAGCAGTTACACAGGGCGATCGAACTATGGCTACACCTTC. Translated, it gives CASSYTGRSNYGYTF. The gene calls are TRBV6-5 and TRBJ1-2; D might be TRBD1 (6 bases). CDR1 and CDR2 from the germline V gene are MNHEY and SVGAGI. The CDR3 covers 15 residues. Trimming cost V 2 bases and J 2 bases, with 12 bases left between them.

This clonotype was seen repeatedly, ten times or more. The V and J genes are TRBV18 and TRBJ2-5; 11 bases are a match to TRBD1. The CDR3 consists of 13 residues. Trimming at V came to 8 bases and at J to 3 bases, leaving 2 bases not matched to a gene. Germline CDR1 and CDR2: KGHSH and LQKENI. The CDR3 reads CASRDRGEETQYF. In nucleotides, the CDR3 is TGTGCCAGCCGGGACAGGGGGGAAGAGACCCAGTACTTC.

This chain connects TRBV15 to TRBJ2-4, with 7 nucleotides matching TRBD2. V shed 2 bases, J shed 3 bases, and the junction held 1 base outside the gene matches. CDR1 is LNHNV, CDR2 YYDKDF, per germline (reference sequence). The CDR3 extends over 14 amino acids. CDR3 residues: CATSRRGVKNIQYF. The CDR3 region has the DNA TGTGCCACCAGCAGACGGGGGGTCAAAAACATTCAGTACTTC.

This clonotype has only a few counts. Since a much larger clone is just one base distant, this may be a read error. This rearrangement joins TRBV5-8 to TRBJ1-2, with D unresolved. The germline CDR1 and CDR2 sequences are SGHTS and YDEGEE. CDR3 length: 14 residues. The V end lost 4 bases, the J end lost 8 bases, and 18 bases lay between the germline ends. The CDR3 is CASSVPGPSGGYTF. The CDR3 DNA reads TGTGCCAGCAGCGTCCCCGGGCCCTCGGGGGGCTACACCTTC.

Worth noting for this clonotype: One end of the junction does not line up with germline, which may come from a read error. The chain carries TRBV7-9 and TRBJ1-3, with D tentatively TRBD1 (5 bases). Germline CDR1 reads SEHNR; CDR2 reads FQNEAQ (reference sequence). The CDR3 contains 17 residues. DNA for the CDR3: TGTGCCAGCAACTCAGGGACGGCGGGACCCTCTGGAAACCCCATATATTTT. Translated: CASNSGTAGPSGNPIYF. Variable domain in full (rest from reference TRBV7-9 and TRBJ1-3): DTGVSQNPRHKITKRGQNVTFRCDPISEHNRLYWYRQTLGQGPEFLTYFQNEAQLEKSRLLSDRFSAERPKGSFSTLEIQRTEQGDSAMYLCASNSGTAGPSGNPIYFGEGSWLTVV.

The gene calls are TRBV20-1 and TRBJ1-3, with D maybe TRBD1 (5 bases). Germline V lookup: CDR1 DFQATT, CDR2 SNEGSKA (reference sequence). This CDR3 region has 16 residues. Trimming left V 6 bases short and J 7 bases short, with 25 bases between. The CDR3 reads CSAKPGGGGVSNTIYF. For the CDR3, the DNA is TGCAGTGCCAAACCCGGGGGGGGGGGAGTATCCAACACCATATATTTT.